The clone carrying this T cell receptor beta chain has more than one count but fewer than ten. This sample was included in a study of T cells in pancreatic ductal adenocarcinoma. No neoadjuvant therapy was given to the selected pancreatic ductal adenocarcinoma patients before their surgery. The CDR3 contains 15 residues. The V segment lost 5 bases and the J segment 5 bases; nucleotides outside the gene matches: 7. Germline CDR1 and CDR2: SEHNR and FQNEAQ (reference sequence). Repertoires were generated with immunoSEQ multiplex PCR, while TCRdb's copy carries only in-frame clones and drops some. The data contain about 5,000 clones, 88% of them seen just once; the ten biggest clones take up around 5.5%.

The genes are TRBV7-9 and TRBJ2-3; 10 bases fit TRBD1. The clonotype originates from a human donor with pancreatic ductal adenocarcinoma. Source material: pancreatic tumor tissue. CDR3 residues: CASSTGTGVIDTQYF. The CDR3 DNA reads TGTGCCAGCAGCACCGGGACAGGGGTGATAGATACGCAGTATTTT.